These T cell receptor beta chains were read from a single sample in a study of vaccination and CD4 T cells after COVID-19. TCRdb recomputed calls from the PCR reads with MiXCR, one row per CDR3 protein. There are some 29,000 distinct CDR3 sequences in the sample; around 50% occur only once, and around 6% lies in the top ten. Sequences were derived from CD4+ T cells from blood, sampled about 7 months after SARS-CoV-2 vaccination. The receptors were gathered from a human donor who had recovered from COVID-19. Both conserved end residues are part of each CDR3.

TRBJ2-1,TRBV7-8,CASSLVRLAGYNEQFF
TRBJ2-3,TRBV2,CASREGLIDTQYF
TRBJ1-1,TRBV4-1,CASSQGRNTEAFF
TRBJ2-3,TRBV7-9,CASSPGAGSTDTQYF
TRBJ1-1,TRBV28,CASSLMTEAFF
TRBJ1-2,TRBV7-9,CASSKAGTGSSTGYTF
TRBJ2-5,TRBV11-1,CASSLRAPQQETQYF
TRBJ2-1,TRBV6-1,CATRGVTYNEQFF
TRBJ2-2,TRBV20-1,CSARVGGNTGELFF
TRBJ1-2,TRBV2,CASSDLDWGYTF
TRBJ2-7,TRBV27,CASSLSFNYEQYF
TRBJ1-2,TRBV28,CASSTNTYGYTF
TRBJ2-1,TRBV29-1,CSGRQASAYNEQFF
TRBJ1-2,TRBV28,CASSLGWGYTF